This T cell receptor beta chain was identified during a study of beta chain features in type 1 diabetes (dated by TCRdb to 2017 to 2018). For the wider study: No differences in mean age, gender distribution, total cell number or subset yield were found between patients and healthy donors. A total of just under 110,000,000 sorted cells were examined across all samples, and RNA yield correlated strongly with the number of cells per subset. In the study, recently diagnosed type 1 diabetes patients and matched healthy donors were compared on the TCRB repertoires of their sorted circulating CD4+ T cell subsets. Naive and central memory subsets were obtained from all 30 or so donors, but regulatory and stem cell-like memory subsets were isolated from only 8 patients and roughly eight healthy donors. General study outcomes and caveats: In all four CD4+ subsets, TCRB CDR3 length was moderately but significantly shorter in type 1 diabetes patients. Fewer insertions and more nucleotide deletions at VDJ recombination sites were observed in patients with type 1 diabetes, implying thymic rearrangement abnormalities. HLA sub-analyses involved small numbers of individuals, so any influence of HLA type on TCRB rearrangement remained unresolved. Naive, central memory and regulatory TCRB repertoires appeared to be more alike among patients than among healthy donors. Because cDNA rather than genomic DNA was sequenced, highly expressing activated cells could have been over-represented, although no difference in activation and CD3 levels was found between groups. Shorter templates might have been favored by PCR, but patient and control samples were amplified and corrected together, so both groups would have been affected equally by any skew.

A single peripheral blood draw of 90 to 150 mL on average was collected from each donor into heparinised tubes. A BD FACSAria II and a panel including CD45RO, CCR7, CD25, CD127, CD95 and CD27 were used to sort naive, central memory, regulatory and stem cell-like memory CD4+ T cells. Every sorted population had a purity above 95%. Right away, PBMCs were isolated by Lymphoprep density gradient centrifugation and were stained directly, with no culture step. Samples were stained and sorted in pairs, with one healthy donor and one patient per experiment, so that batch effects were minimized. With respect to this clone: Its antigen target is currently unknown. Per-base quality was not reported, and no clone a single base away is much larger than it.

The entire amount of isolated RNA was reverse transcribed using the High Capacity cDNA Reverse Transcription Kit, so the sequenced TCRB transcripts were expressed ones. Deep immunoSEQ sequencing was performed on naive, central memory and regulatory T cell samples, with an average of roughly 3.3 million total reads per sample. Sorted cells were lysed in RLT buffer and RNA was extracted with DNase-treated RNeasy Micro or Mini kits, depending on cell number. To prevent cross-contamination, every cell subset was processed on its own, while patient and healthy donor samples were processed together. The immunoSEQ multiplex PCR was used to amplify TCRB sequences from cDNA, generating 87-bp fragments that spanned the CDR3 region. Sequencing of the amplicons was done on the Illumina HiSeq platform. The paper's processing steps were these. Synthetic template baselines were used to correct PCR bias computationally, reads within Hamming distance 2 were collapsed, and singletons that could not be merged were discarded. Reads were aligned against IMGT so that V, D and J genes, CDR3 length and insertions or deletions at six rearrangement sites could be assigned. Within each subset, clonotype counts were normalized to sorted cell number, after which true diversity and Gini coefficients were computed with the tcR R package. The overlap coefficient, calculated on TCRB nucleotide sequences, was used to quantify repertoire sharing. As a proxy for the pre-selection repertoire, out-of-frame TCRB sequences from naive cells were analyzed. This is the immuneACCESS table as TCRdb keeps it, with only in-frame sequences that have V and J called. A part of the clones is gone; compared with another copy, unresolved V genes explain less than half, and the rest is unexplained. V, J and clone size are those of that table, while D and trimming were read from the DNA. The sample table records 600,000 or so clones; 9.5% to 15% of these occur just once. The biggest ten clones account for about 0.11% of the sample.

The CDR3 covers 16 residues, taking in both the cysteine and the phenylalanine. Only CDR3 DNA is held: 48 bases, read in frame from base 1. The germline V gene specifies SGHRS as CDR1 and YFSETQ as CDR2. After removal of 0 bases from V and 2 bases from J, the junction retains 6 bases not matched to a gene. This clonotype originated in a man aged 25-45 years with type 1 diabetes. The sample comprised naive CD4+ T cells from blood. Taken with the paper, the label for cell subset or site translates to: true naive CD4+ T cells. Recombination connected TRBV5-1 to TRBJ2-3, and TRBD2 aligns with 7 junction nucleotides. Read as DNA, the sequence is TGCGCCAGCAGCTTGGAGGCGCGGGGGACCACAGATACGCAGTATTTT. This sequence encodes CASSLEARGTTDTQYF.